A selection of T cell receptor beta chains follows, all from one sample in a study of blood T cell repertoires in COVID-19. Measured with immunoSEQ multiplex PCR; TCRdb has only the in-frame clones, and not every one. The sample consists of 65,000 to 90,000 clones, over 70% of them appearing once. Sample: peripheral blood. These receptors were taken from a man older than 75 with active or convalescent COVID-19. CDR3s include the opening cysteine and the closing phenylalanine or tryptophan. The order of the fields is D gene, J gene, V gene, clone size, CDR3 protein, CDR3 DNA. A D gene is named only where the DNA matches it firmly. Clone size is not always given. Where it is, it says once, few, many or a class for expanded clones.

D: TRBD2
J: TRBJ2-5
V: TRBV5-1
size: once
CDR3: CASSLSSGGYQETQYF
DNA: TGCGCCAGCAGCTTGTCTAGCGGCGGGTACCAAGAGACCCAGTACTTC

D: .
J: TRBJ2-1
V: TRBV19
size: .
CDR3: CASREGPGSYNEQFF
DNA: TGTGCCAGTAGGGAGGGCCCCGGCTCCTACAATGAGCAGTTCTTC

D: TRBD2
J: TRBJ2-1
V: TRBV7-8
size: .
CDR3: CASSLAGGLAGAEQFF
DNA: TGTGCCAGCAGCTTAGCAGGCGGACTAGCGGGGGCTGAGCAGTTCTTC

D: .
J: TRBJ1-2
V: TRBV30
size: few
CDR3: CAWSISQQGSGYTF
DNA: TGTGCCTGGAGTATCTCCCAACAGGGAAGCGGCTACACCTTC

D: .
J: TRBJ2-1
V: TRBV7-8
size: .
CDR3: CASSLRTVNNEQFF
DNA: TGTGCCAGCAGCTTACGGACAGTTAACAATGAGCAGTTCTTC

D: TRBD2
J: TRBJ2-1
V: TRBV28
size: once
CDR3: CASSSSGSSYNEQFF
DNA: TGTGCCAGCAGTTCCAGCGGGAGCTCCTACAATGAGCAGTTCTTC

D: .
J: TRBJ1-5
V: TRBV7-2
size: .
CDR3: CASSGDNNQPQHF
DNA: TGTGCCAGCAGCGGGGACAACAATCAGCCCCAGCATTTT

D: .
J: TRBJ2-5
V: TRBV7-9
size: .
CDR3: CASSPTLRENQETQYF
DNA: TGTGCCAGCAGCCCCACCCTCAGGGAAAACCAAGAGACCCAGTACTTC

D: TRBD1
J: TRBJ2-7
V: TRBV11-1
size: .
CDR3: CASSFPTGGTYEQYF
DNA: TGTGCCAGCAGCTTCCCAACAGGGGGAACCTACGAGCAGTACTTC

D: .
J: TRBJ1-1
V: TRBV28
size: few
CDR3: CASTTLGVDTEAFF
DNA: TGTGCCAGTACTACCCTAGGGGTGGACACTGAAGCTTTCTTT

D: .
J: TRBJ2-7
V: TRBV2
size: .
CDR3: CASGDTAYEQYF
DNA: TGTGCCAGCGGGGACACTGCCTACGAGCAGTACTTC

D: TRBD1
J: TRBJ2-2
V: TRBV3-1/TRBV3-2
size: once
CDR3: CASSQDRAATGELFF
DNA: TGTGCCAGCAGCCAGGACAGGGCGGCCACCGGGGAGCTGTTTTTT

D: .
J: TRBJ2-7
V: TRBV28
size: .
CDR3: CASSVRNEQYF
DNA: TGTGCCAGCAGTGTCCGTAACGAGCAGTACTTC

D: .
J: TRBJ1-4
V: TRBV5-8
size: .
CDR3: CASSDRSTNEKLFF
DNA: TGTGCCAGCAGCGACAGATCAACTAATGAAAAACTGTTTTTT

D: .
J: TRBJ1-5
V: TRBV6-5
size: .
CDR3: CASTPGTISNQPQHF
DNA: TGTGCCAGTACCCCCGGGACAATAAGCAATCAGCCCCAGCATTTT

D: .
J: TRBJ2-5
V: TRBV3-1/TRBV3-2
size: few
CDR3: CASSQARSGETQYF
DNA: TGTGCCAGCAGCCAAGCTAGGTCTGGGGAGACCCAGTACTTC

D: TRBD1
J: TRBJ2-1
V: TRBV5-4
size: once
CDR3: CASSLWDRASGYNEQFF
DNA: TGTGCCAGCAGCTTGTGGGACAGGGCTAGCGGCTACAATGAGCAGTTCTTC

D: .
J: TRBJ2-6
V: TRBV18
size: .
CDR3: CASSPVGQIGSGANVLTF
DNA: TGTGCCAGCTCACCAGTGGGGCAAATAGGCTCTGGGGCCAACGTCCTGACTTTC

D: .
J: TRBJ1-2
V: TRBV6-6
size: .
CDR3: CASSYTRTATNYGYTF
DNA: TGTGCCAGCAGTTACACAAGGACAGCTACCAACTATGGCTACACCTTC

D: .
J: TRBJ2-1
V: TRBV7-2
size: .
CDR3: CASSFRGRFYNEQFF
DNA: TGTGCCAGCAGCTTTCGGGGGAGGTTTTACAATGAGCAGTTCTTC

D: TRBD2
J: TRBJ2-1
V: TRBV7-9
size: .
CDR3: CASSLGGGDYNEQFF
DNA: TGTGCCAGCAGCTTGGGCGGGGGAGATTACAATGAGCAGTTCTTC

D: TRBD1
J: TRBJ1-2
V: TRBV7-2
size: .
CDR3: CASSSSRTGDYGYTF
DNA: TGTGCCAGCAGCTCCTCCCGGACAGGGGACTATGGCTACACCTTC

D: .
J: TRBJ2-3
V: TRBV7-2
size: .
CDR3: CASSLAMRTDTQYF
DNA: TGTGCCAGCAGCTTAGCGATGAGGACAGATACGCAGTATTTT

D: TRBD1
J: TRBJ1-5
V: TRBV6-1
size: .
CDR3: CASSGGTGDSNQPQHF
DNA: TGTGCCAGCAGTGGAGGGACAGGAGATAGCAATCAGCCCCAGCATTTT

D: .
J: TRBJ2-3
V: TRBV6-5
size: .
CDR3: CASSLVRGTDTQYF
DNA: TGTGCCAGCAGTCTGGTCAGGGGCACAGATACGCAGTATTTT

D: TRBD1
J: TRBJ1-1
V: TRBV15
size: .
CDR3: CATSRGGQGKTEAFF
DNA: TGTGCCACCAGCAGAGGTGGACAGGGTAAAACTGAAGCTTTCTTT

D: TRBD2
J: TRBJ2-2
V: TRBV29-1
size: .
CDR3: CSVEGGLNTGELFF
DNA: TGCAGCGTTGAGGGAGGGTTGAACACCGGGGAGCTGTTTTTT